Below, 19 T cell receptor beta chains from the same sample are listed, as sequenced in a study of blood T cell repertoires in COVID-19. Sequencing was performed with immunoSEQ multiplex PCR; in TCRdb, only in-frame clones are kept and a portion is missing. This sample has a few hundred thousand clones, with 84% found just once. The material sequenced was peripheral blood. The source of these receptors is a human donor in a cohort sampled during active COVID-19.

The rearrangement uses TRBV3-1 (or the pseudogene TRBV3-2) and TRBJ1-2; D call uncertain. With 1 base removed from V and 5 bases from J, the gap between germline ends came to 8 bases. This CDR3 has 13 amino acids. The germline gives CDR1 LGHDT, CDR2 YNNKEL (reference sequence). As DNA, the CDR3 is TGTGCCAGCAGCCAAGTAAGGGAGTATGGCTACACCTTC. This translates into CASSQVREYGYTF.

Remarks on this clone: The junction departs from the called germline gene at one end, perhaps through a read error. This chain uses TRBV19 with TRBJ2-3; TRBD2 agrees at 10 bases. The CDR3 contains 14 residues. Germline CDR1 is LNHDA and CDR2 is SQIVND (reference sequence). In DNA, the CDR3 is TGTGCCAGTAGAATAGCGGGAGGAACAGATACGCAGTATTTT. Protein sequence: CASRIAGGTDTQYF.

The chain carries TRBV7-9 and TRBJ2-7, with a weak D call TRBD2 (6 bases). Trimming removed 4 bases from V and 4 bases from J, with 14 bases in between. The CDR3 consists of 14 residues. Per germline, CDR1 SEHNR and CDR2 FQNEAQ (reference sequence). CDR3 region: CASSWPGLAYEQYF. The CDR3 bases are TGTGCCAGCAGCTGGCCGGGACTCGCATACGAGCAGTACTTC. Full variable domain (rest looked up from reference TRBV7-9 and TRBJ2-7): DTGVSQNPRHKITKRGQNVTFRCDPISEHNRLYWYRQTLGQGPEFLTYFQNEAQLEKSRLLSDRFSAERPKGSFSTLEIQRTEQGDSAMYLCASSWPGLAYEQYFGPGTRLTVT.

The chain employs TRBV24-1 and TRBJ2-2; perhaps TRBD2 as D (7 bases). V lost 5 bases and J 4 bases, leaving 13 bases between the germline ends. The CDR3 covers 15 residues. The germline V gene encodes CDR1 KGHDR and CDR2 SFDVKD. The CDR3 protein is CATSGRGGSTGELFF. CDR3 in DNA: TGTGCCACCAGTGGAAGGGGGGGAAGCACCGGGGAGCTGTTTTTT.

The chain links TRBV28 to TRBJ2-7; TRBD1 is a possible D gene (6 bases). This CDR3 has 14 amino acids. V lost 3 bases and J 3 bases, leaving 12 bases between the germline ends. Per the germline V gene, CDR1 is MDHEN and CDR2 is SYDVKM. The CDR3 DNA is TGTGCCAGCAGTTTTGGGACACCCAACTACGAGCAGTACTTC. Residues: CASSFGTPNYEQYF.

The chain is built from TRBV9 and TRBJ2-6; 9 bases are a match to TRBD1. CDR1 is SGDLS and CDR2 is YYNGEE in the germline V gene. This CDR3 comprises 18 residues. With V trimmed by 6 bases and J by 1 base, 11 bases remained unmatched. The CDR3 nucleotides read TGTGCCAGCAACCGTAGGGACAGGGTAGGGTCTGGGGCCAACGTCCTGACTTTC. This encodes CASNRRDRVGSGANVLTF.

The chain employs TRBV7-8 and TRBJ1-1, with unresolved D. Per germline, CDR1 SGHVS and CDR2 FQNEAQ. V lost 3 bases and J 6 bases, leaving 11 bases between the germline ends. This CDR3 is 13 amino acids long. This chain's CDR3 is CASSLPGFPEAFF. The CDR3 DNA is TGTGCCAGCAGCTTGCCCGGGTTTCCTGAAGCTTTCTTT.

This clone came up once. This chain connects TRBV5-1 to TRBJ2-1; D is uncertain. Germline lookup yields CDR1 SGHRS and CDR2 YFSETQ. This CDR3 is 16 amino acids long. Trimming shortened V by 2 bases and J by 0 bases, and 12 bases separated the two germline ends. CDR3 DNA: TGCGCCAGCAGCTTATCAGGTTCTGGCTCCTACAATGAGCAGTTCTTC. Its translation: CASSLSGSGSYNEQFF.

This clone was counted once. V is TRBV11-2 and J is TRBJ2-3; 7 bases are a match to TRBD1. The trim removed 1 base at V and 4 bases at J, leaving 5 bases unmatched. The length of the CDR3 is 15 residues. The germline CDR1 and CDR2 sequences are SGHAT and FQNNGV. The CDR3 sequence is CASSLGDRGPDTQYF. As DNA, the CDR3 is TGTGCCAGCAGCTTAGGGGACAGAGGCCCAGATACGCAGTATTTT.

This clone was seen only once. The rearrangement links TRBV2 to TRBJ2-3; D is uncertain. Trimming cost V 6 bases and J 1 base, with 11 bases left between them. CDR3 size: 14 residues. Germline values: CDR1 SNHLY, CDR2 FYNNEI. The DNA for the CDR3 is TGTGCCAGCAGCCCACAGACACGCACAGATACGCAGTATTTT. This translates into CASSPQTRTDTQYF.

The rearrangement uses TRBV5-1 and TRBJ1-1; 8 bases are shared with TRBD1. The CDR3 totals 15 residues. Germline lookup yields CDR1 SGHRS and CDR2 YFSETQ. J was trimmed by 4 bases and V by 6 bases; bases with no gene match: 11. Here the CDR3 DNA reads TGCGCCAGCATCGGACAGGGCCTTTCGGGCACTGAAGCTTTCTTT. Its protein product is CASIGQGLSGTEAFF. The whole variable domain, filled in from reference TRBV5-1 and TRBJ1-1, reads KAGVTQTPRYLIKTRGQQVTLSCSPISGHRSVSWYQQTPGQGLQFLFEYFSETQRNKGNFPGRFSGRQFSNSRSEMNVSTLELGDSALYLCASIGQGLSGTEAFFGQGTRLTVV.

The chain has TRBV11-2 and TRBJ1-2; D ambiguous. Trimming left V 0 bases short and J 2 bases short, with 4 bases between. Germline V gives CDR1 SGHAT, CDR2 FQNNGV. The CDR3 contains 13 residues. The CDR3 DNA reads TGTGCCAGCAGCTTAGACAGGAACTATGGCTACACCTTC. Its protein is CASSLDRNYGYTF.

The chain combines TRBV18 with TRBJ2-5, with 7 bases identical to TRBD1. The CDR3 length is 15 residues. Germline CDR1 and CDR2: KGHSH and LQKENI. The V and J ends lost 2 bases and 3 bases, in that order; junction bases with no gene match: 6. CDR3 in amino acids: CASSPTRQGKETQYF. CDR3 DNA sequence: TGTGCCAGCTCACCAACACGACAGGGTAAAGAGACCCAGTACTTC.

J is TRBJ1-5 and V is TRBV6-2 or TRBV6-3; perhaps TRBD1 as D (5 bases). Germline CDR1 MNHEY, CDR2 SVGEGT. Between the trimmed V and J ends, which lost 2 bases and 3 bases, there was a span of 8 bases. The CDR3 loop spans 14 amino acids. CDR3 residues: CASSYPGYNQPQHF. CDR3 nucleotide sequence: TGTGCCAGCAGTTACCCAGGGTACAATCAGCCCCAGCATTTT.

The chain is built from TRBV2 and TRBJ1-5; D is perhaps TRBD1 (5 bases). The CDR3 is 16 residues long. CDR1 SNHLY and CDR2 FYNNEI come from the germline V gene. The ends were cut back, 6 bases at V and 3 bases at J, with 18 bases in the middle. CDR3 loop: CASRERQNPINQPQHF. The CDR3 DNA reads TGTGCCAGCAGAGAGAGACAGAATCCGATCAATCAGCCCCAGCATTTT.

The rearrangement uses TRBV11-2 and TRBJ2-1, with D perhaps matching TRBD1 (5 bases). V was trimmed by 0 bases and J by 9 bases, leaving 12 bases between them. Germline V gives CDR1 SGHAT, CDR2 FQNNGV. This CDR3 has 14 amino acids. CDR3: CASSLDYRRAEQFF. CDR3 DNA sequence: TGTGCCAGCAGCTTAGATTACAGGAGAGCTGAGCAGTTCTTC.

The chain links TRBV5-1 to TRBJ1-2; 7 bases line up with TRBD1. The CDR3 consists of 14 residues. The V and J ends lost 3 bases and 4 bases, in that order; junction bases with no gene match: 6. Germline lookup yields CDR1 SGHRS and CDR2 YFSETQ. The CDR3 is CASSSITGAYGYTF. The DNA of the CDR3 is TGCGCCAGCAGCTCAATTACAGGGGCCTATGGCTACACCTTC.

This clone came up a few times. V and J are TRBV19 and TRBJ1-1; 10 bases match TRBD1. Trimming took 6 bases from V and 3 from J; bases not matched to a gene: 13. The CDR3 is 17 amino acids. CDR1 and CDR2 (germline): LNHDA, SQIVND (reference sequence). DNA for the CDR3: TGTGCCAGTAGGGACTCCGGGACAGGGGTCGAGGACACTGAAGCTTTCTTT. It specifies CASRDSGTGVEDTEAFF.

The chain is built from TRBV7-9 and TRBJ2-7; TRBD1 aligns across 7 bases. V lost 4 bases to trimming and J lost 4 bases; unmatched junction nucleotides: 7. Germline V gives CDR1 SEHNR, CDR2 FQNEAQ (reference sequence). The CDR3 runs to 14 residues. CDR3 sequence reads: CASSSGTEKYEQYF. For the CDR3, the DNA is TGTGCCAGCAGCTCGGGGACAGAAAAGTACGAGCAGTACTTC.